One sample yielded the 31 T cell receptor beta chains listed below, sequenced in a study of cytomegalovirus exposure and HLA in healthy donors. The PCR was carried out with 60 Vbeta primers and 13 Jbeta primers. Repertoires were generated with immunoSEQ multiplex PCR, while TCRdb's copy carries only in-frame clones and drops some. This table has around 130,000 clones, around 71% appearing once. Sequences were obtained from PBMCs. These receptors were taken from a woman aged 55-70 years in good health and CMV-seropositive.

The chain links TRBV28 to TRBJ2-7, with TRBD1 identical over 7 bases. Germline V gene sequence: CDR1 MDHEN, CDR2 SYDVKM. The CDR3 sequence is 16 residues long. V shed 5 bases and J 4 bases; nucleotides not matched to a gene: 14. The CDR3 spells CASSPDRDRLSYEQYF. Here the CDR3 DNA reads TGTGCCAGCAGTCCTGACAGGGATCGGCTCTCATACGAGCAGTACTTC. The full variable domain, rest sourced from reference TRBV28 and TRBJ2-7, is DVKVTQSSRYLVKRTGEKVFLECVQDMDHENMFWYRQDPGLGLRLIYFSYDVKMKEKGDIPEGYSVSREKKERFSLILESASTNQTSMYLCASSPDRDRLSYEQYFGPGTRLTVT.

The table lists this clone with a few counts. J is TRBJ1-5 and V is TRBV7-6, with TRBD1 as a possible D gene (6 bases). Trimming pared 5 bases from V and 4 bases from J, leaving 12 bases between. CDR1 and CDR2 (germline): SGHVS, FNYEAQ. CDR3 size: 14 residues. Here the CDR3 DNA reads TGTGCCAGCAGCGGGAGGGGGATAAATCAGCCCCAGCATTTT. Amino acid sequence: CASSGRGINQPQHF.

The chain combines TRBV5-8 with TRBJ1-2, with D possibly TRBD1 on 5 matching bases. The germline V and J ends were trimmed by 4 bases and 8 bases, with 21 bases remaining between them. There are 15 residues in the CDR3. The germline V gene encodes CDR1 SGHTS and CDR2 YDEGEE. The CDR3 region has the DNA TGTGCCAGCAGCAGAAATAGGGACTCATTTGGGGGCTACACCTTC. Residues: CASSRNRDSFGGYTF. Supplemented by reference TRBV5-8 and TRBJ1-2, the full variable domain reads EAGVTQSPTHLIKTRGQQATLRCSPISGHTSVYWYQQALGLGLQFLLWYDEGEERNRGNFPPRFSGRQFPNYSSELNVNALELEDSALYLCASSRNRDSFGGYTFGSGTRLTVV.

The V gene is TRBV7-9, the J gene TRBJ2-2; 11 bases map to TRBD2. Per germline, CDR1 SEHNR and CDR2 FQNEAQ (reference sequence). The V segment lost 5 bases and the J segment 3 bases; nucleotides outside the gene matches: 2. This CDR3 is 15 amino acids long. CDR3: CASSPGLADTGELFF. CDR3 coding DNA: TGTGCCAGCAGCCCGGGACTAGCGGACACCGGGGAGCTGTTTTTT. Combining the CDR3 with reference TRBV7-9 and TRBJ2-2 gives the whole variable domain DTGVSQNPRHKITKRGQNVTFRCDPISEHNRLYWYRQTLGQGPEFLTYFQNEAQLEKSRLLSDRFSAERPKGSFSTLEIQRTEQGDSAMYLCASSPGLADTGELFFGEGSRLTVL.

The gene calls are TRBV29-1 and TRBJ1-1, with 7 bases aligning to TRBD1. The CDR3 sequence is 14 residues long. Trimming took 4 bases from V and 1 from J; bases not matched to a gene: 6. CDR1 is SQVTM and CDR2 is ANQGSEA in the germline V gene. The DNA of the CDR3 is TGCAGCGTTGTTAGGGGGCTTTCGAACACTGAAGCTTTCTTT. It encodes CSVVRGLSNTEAFF.

This chain connects TRBV5-4 to TRBJ2-5, with D perhaps matching TRBD1 (6 bases). The CDR3 spans 14 residues. Trimming removed 2 bases at V and 2 bases at J, with 10 bases between. Germline-derived CDR1 and CDR2 are SGHNT and YYREEE (reference sequence). This CDR3 reads CASSLRTDQETQYF. In nucleotides, the CDR3 is TGTGCCAGCAGCTTACGGACAGATCAAGAGACCCAGTACTTC.

This chain links TRBV2 with TRBJ2-1; D unclear. Per the germline V gene, CDR1 is SNHLY and CDR2 is FYNNEI. CDR3 length equals 14 residues. V was shortened by 5 bases and J by 0 bases, with 8 bases between the two germline ends. Here the CDR3 DNA reads TGTGCCAGCAGTCCCCTGCGCTCCTACAATGAGCAGTTCTTC. It codes for CASSPLRSYNEQFF.

This clone appeared once. The rearrangement uses TRBV9 and TRBJ1-1; D remains ambiguous. The CDR3 runs 14 residues. Per the germline V gene, CDR1 is SGDLS and CDR2 is YYNGEE. Trimming pared 0 bases from V and 2 bases from J, leaving 8 bases between. The chain's CDR3 is CASSVVPGNTEAFF. The CDR3 bases are TGTGCCAGCAGCGTAGTTCCAGGTAACACTGAAGCTTTCTTT.

V and J are TRBV13 and TRBJ2-5; a possible D gene is TRBD1 (6 bases). With 1 base removed from V and 3 bases from J, the gap between germline ends came to 9 bases. The CDR3 sequence is 14 residues long. Germline loops: CDR1 PRHDT, CDR2 FYEKMQ (reference sequence). DNA for the CDR3: TGTGCCAGCAGCTTAGAGGCAGGGGAAGAGACCCAGTACTTC. This sequence encodes CASSLEAGEETQYF.

The J gene is TRBJ2-7, the V gene TRBV29-1, with TRBD2 as a possible D gene (5 bases). Trimming pared 4 bases from V and 6 bases from J, leaving 16 bases between. Germline lookup yields CDR1 SQVTM and CDR2 ANQGSEA. This CDR3 spans 13 amino acids. CDR3 sequence reads: CSVVGITGLEQYF. As DNA, the CDR3 is TGCAGCGTTGTGGGAATCACTGGACTCGAGCAGTACTTC.

The CDR3 loop is CATLGQKNYGYTF. The CDR3 DNA sequence: TGTGCCACCTTGGGGCAGAAAAACTATGGCTACACCTTC. This chain links TRBV2 with TRBJ1-2, with D possibly being TRBD1 (5 bases). The germline CDR1 and CDR2 sequences are SNHLY and FYNNEI. The germline V and J ends were trimmed by 10 bases and 2 bases, with 14 bases remaining between them. The CDR3 totals 13 residues.

This clone was counted between two and nine times. The chain combines TRBV19 with TRBJ2-5, with 8 bases that match TRBD1. TRBJ2-7 matches the DNA end more closely, so the J call is doubtful. The CDR3 has 13 amino acids. Germline loops: CDR1 LNHDA, CDR2 SQIVND (reference sequence). The CDR3 DNA reads TGTGCCAGTAGGGGGACAGGTAGGGACGAGCAGTACTTC. The encoded protein is CASRGTGRDEQYF.

Worth noting for this clone: One junction end disagrees with the germline gene, perhaps due to a read error. This chain connects TRBV19 to TRBJ2-3; TRBD2 might be the D (6 bases). CDR1 and CDR2 from the germline V gene are LNHDA and SQIVND (reference sequence). CDR3 size: 14 residues. This chain's CDR3 is CASSIRRDLGDLGF. The DNA of the CDR3 is TGTGCCAGTAGTATAAGAAGGGACTTGGGTGACCTGGGTTTT.

This clone was observed once. The J gene is TRBJ2-3, the V gene TRBV6-5, with 14 bases matching TRBD2. CDR1 is MNHEY, CDR2 SVGAGI, per germline. V was clipped by 6 bases and J by 6 bases; unmatched bases: 2. CDR3 size: 14 residues. CDR3 sequence (DNA): TGTGCCAGCAGCTGGACTAGCGGGGGGGATACGCAGTATTTT. Translated, it gives CASSWTSGGDTQYF.

This clone was detected once. The chain joins TRBV7-9 to TRBJ2-7; 7 bases agree with TRBD1. V shed 7 bases and J 7 bases; nucleotides not matched to a gene: 16. The CDR3 has 15 amino acids. Per germline, CDR1 SEHNR and CDR2 FQNEAQ (reference sequence). CDR3 in DNA: TGTGCCAGCACCCTACAGGGGACAACGGCTAGTGAGCAGTACTTC. Protein product: CASTLQGTTASEQYF.

This sequence joins TRBV19 and TRBJ1-4, with D perhaps matching TRBD1 (6 bases). The CDR3 loop spans 15 amino acids. Trimming pared 3 bases from V and 8 bases from J, leaving 16 bases between. Germline assignment: CDR1 LNHDA and CDR2 SQIVND (reference sequence). The CDR3 here is CASSIRGAGGEKLFF. Written as DNA, the CDR3 is TGTGCCAGTAGTATTCGGGGGGCCGGTGGGGAAAAACTGTTTTTT.

V usage is TRBV7-3 and J usage is TRBJ2-5, with TRBD2 identical over 10 bases. Germline V gene lookup returns CDR1 SGHTA and CDR2 FQGTGA. This CDR3 spans 14 amino acids. The J segment lost 1 base and the V segment lost 5 bases, leaving 1 base of the junction unmatched. In DNA, the CDR3 is TGTGCCAGCAGCCGGACTAGCGGCCAAGAGACCCAGTACTTC. This codes for CASSRTSGQETQYF.

The chain is built from TRBV10-2 and TRBJ1-1; 7 nucleotides line up with TRBD1. This CDR3 is built from 15 residues. V lost 6 bases to trimming and J lost 5 bases; unmatched junction nucleotides: 12. CDR1 and CDR2 (germline): WSHSY, SAAADI. The CDR3 sequence is CASSDTGAPETEAFF. CDR3 in DNA: TGCGCCAGCAGCGATACAGGGGCCCCCGAAACTGAAGCTTTCTTT.

This clone was seen a handful of times. The gene calls are TRBV7-8 and TRBJ1-3, with D unresolved. This CDR3 is 16 amino acids long. Trimming took off 7 bases at V and 1 base at J, with 17 bases between the two ends. From germline, CDR1 is SGHVS and CDR2 FQNEAQ. In DNA, the CDR3 is TGTGCCAGCACCCCCACTAGAGGGCTATCTGGAAACACCATATATTTT. It specifies CASTPTRGLSGNTIYF.

This clone is a singleton in its sample. The chain recombines TRBV5-4 with TRBJ2-7; possibly TRBD2 for D (6 bases). Germline V lookup: CDR1 SGHNT, CDR2 YYREEE (reference sequence). V lost 0 bases and J 3 bases, leaving 10 bases between the germline ends. This CDR3 is built from 14 residues. Written as DNA, the CDR3 is TGTGCCAGCAGCTTGGGGCAGGGAGGCTACGAGCAGTACTTC. Translated: CASSLGQGGYEQYF.

This clone was seen a single time. J is TRBJ2-1 and V is TRBV7-6, with D possibly TRBD2 on 7 matching bases. The CDR3 contains 15 residues. Trimming stripped 1 base from V and 7 bases from J, with 14 bases between. CDR1 and CDR2 (germline): SGHVS, FNYEAQ. The CDR3 coding sequence is TGTGCCAGCAGCTTAGGTCAGGCGGGGGCGAATGAGCAGTTCTTC. The encoded protein is CASSLGQAGANEQFF.

The V gene is TRBV2, the J gene TRBJ1-1, with 8 bases that match TRBD1. CDR3 length equals 12 residues. The germline V gene encodes CDR1 SNHLY and CDR2 FYNNEI. Trimming at V came to 6 bases and at J to 4 bases, leaving 1 base not matched to a gene. CDR3 nucleotide sequence: TGTGCCAGCAGAGGACAGGGCACTGAAGCTTTCTTT. Its translation is CASRGQGTEAFF.

DNA for the CDR3: TGTGCCAGCAGTGCCGGGACTAGCGGGGGTTGGGATGAGCAGTTCTTC. Protein: CASSAGTSGGWDEQFF. This chain links TRBV2 with TRBJ2-1; TRBD2 agrees at 14 bases. Per germline, CDR1 SNHLY and CDR2 FYNNEI. The CDR3 length is 16 residues. J gave up 8 bases and V 4 bases, and 7 bases lay outside the gene matches.

The chain has TRBV9 and TRBJ2-1, with D perhaps matching TRBD2 (7 bases). Germline assignment: CDR1 SGDLS and CDR2 YYNGEE. Deletions cut 3 bases from V and 8 bases from J, with 21 bases between. The CDR3 is 16 residues long. The CDR3 region has the DNA TGTGCCAGCAGCGGCCGAGCTGGGGGGGCCAGGTATGAGCAGTTCTTC. Translated: CASSGRAGGARYEQFF.

This chain uses TRBV5-3 with TRBJ1-2; no reliable D call. TRBV5-3 is annotated as an ORF whose role is uncertain. The CDR3 covers 14 residues. The V and J ends lost 2 bases and 6 bases respectively, with 14 bases between them. The CDR3 DNA sequence: TGTGCCAGAAGCTTAGGCAGGCTTCTCGATGGCTACACCTTC. It encodes CARSLGRLLDGYTF.

The chain recombines TRBV9 with TRBJ1-3; 8 bases match TRBD1. Unmatched junction bases numbered 9, after V lost 0 bases and J lost 1 base. This CDR3 has 18 residues. Germline CDR1 and CDR2: SGDLS and YYNGEE. CDR3 nucleotide sequence: TGTGCCAGCAGCGTAGAGCCAGGGGGCACCTCATCTGGAAACACCATATATTTT. Its protein is CASSVEPGGTSSGNTIYF.

This clone was counted between two and nine times. The V gene is TRBV27, the J gene TRBJ2-7, with TRBD1 matching over 11 bases. CDR3 length equals 14 residues. Trimming cost V 5 bases and J 9 bases; bases outside gene matches: 9. Germline CDR1 reads MNHEY; CDR2 reads SMNVEV (reference sequence). CDR3 sequence: CASSPRTGGLSQYF. CDR3 DNA sequence: TGTGCCAGCAGTCCCCGGACAGGGGGCTTGTCGCAGTACTTC.

The chain combines TRBV5-4 with TRBJ2-7, with D possibly TRBD1 on 5 matching bases. Germline V gene lookup returns CDR1 SGHNT and CDR2 YYREEE (reference sequence). There are 13 residues in the CDR3. With 4 bases removed from V and 7 bases from J, the gap between germline ends came to 15 bases. The CDR3 sequence is CASSPDTRREQYF. The CDR3 nucleotides are TGTGCCAGCAGCCCGGACACTCGCCGAGAGCAGTACTTC. Combining the CDR3 with reference TRBV5-4 and TRBJ2-7 gives the whole variable domain ETGVTQSPTHLIKTRGQQVTLRCSSQSGHNTVSWYQQALGQGPQFIFQYYREEENGRGNFPPRFSGLQFPNYSSELNVNALELDDSALYLCASSPDTRREQYFGPGTRLTVT.

The V call is TRBV5-1, the J call TRBJ1-2; a possible D gene is TRBD1 (6 bases). In germline, CDR1 is SGHRS, CDR2 YFSETQ. Trimming removed 0 bases at V and 6 bases at J, with 15 bases between. The CDR3 has 15 residues. The DNA for the CDR3 is TGCGCCAGCAGCTTGGAAGGTTCGCCAGGGGATGGCTACACCTTC. This sequence encodes CASSLEGSPGDGYTF.

The chain has TRBV27 and TRBJ1-3; D remains unclear. V lost 6 bases to trimming and J lost 8 bases, with 11 bases between them. The CDR3 has 12 residues. In germline, CDR1 is MNHEY, CDR2 SMNVEV (reference sequence). The DNA of the CDR3 is TGTGCCAGCAGATCCCCGAGAGACACCATATATTTT. Amino acids: CASRSPRDTIYF.

V usage is TRBV19 and J usage is TRBJ1-5; maybe TRBD1 (5 bases). Germline lookup yields CDR1 LNHDA and CDR2 SQIVND (reference sequence). The CDR3 contains 12 residues. Trimming shortened V by 5 bases and J by 7 bases, and 9 bases separated the two germline ends. The CDR3 here is CASSYTGQPQHF. For the CDR3, the DNA is TGTGCCAGTAGTTACACAGGACAGCCCCAGCATTTT.